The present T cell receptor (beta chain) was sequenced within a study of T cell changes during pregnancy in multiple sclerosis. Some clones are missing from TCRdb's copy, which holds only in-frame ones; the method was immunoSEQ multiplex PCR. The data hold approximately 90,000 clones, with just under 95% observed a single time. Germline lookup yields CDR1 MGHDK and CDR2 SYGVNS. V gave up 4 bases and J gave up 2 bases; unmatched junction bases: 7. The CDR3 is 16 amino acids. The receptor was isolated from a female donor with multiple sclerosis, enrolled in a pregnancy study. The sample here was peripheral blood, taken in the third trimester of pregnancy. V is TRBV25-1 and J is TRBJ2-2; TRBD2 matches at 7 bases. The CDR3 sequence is CASSATSAQNTGELFF. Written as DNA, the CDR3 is TGTGCCAGCAGTGCCACTAGCGCCCAAAACACCGGGGAGCTGTTTTTT.